A single sample gave rise to the 24 T cell receptor beta chains below, sequenced in a study of identifying expanded T cells in peripheral blood. Generated by immunoSEQ multiplex PCR, the TCRdb table keeps only in-frame clones and is missing some. The table lists nearly 60,000 clones, around nine tenths of them singletons. The material sequenced was blood. These receptors were collected from a person between 18 and 75 years old in good health.

This chain joins TRBV18 and TRBJ2-7; D not certain. There are 15 residues in the CDR3. Germline CDR1 KGHSH, CDR2 LQKENI. The V gene lost 3 bases and the J gene lost 3 bases, with 15 bases spanning the gap. CDR3 DNA: TGTGCCAGCTCACCCAGTGCCGGGCCAAACTACGAGCAGTACTTC. Its protein product is CASSPSAGPNYEQYF.

The V and J genes are TRBV7-8 and TRBJ2-3, with D possibly TRBD2 on 6 matching bases. From germline, CDR1 is SGHVS and CDR2 FQNEAQ. The CDR3 runs 14 residues. The germline V and J ends were trimmed by 7 bases and 1 base, with 12 bases remaining between them. In nucleotides, the CDR3 is TGTGCCAGCACCGGGGGACCACGCACAGATACGCAGTATTTT. It yields the protein CASTGGPRTDTQYF.

The chain links TRBV5-1 to TRBJ2-7; the D is unclear. With 6 bases removed from V and 3 bases from J, the gap between germline ends came to 13 bases. The CDR3 runs 13 residues. Looked up from germline, CDR1 is SGHRS and CDR2 is YFSETQ. The CDR3 loop reads CASTVARGYEQYF. The DNA of the CDR3 is TGCGCCAGCACTGTAGCTAGAGGCTACGAGCAGTACTTC.

The rearrangement links TRBV23-1 to TRBJ2-7; the D call may be TRBD1 or TRBD2 (5 bases each). TRBV23-1 is an open reading frame, and its role is uncertain. The V and J ends lost 1 base and 2 bases respectively, with 21 bases between them. This CDR3 spans 18 amino acids. CDR3 protein: CASSQFHSRDGQTYEQYF. CDR3 DNA: TGCGCCAGCAGTCAATTTCACTCCCGGGACGGCCAGACCTACGAGCAGTACTTC.

The CDR3 DNA follows: TGTGCCAGCTCATACGGGACAGGGGGAACCGGGGAGCTGTTTTTT. Residues: CASSYGTGGTGELFF. V usage is TRBV18 and J usage is TRBJ2-2; 11 bases fit TRBD1. From germline, CDR1 is KGHSH and CDR2 LQKENI. V lost 5 bases, J lost 5 bases, and 4 bases stayed unmatched. The CDR3 extends over 15 amino acids.

The CDR3 here is CASSGTSGAWGTWYF. The CDR3 region has the DNA TGTGCCAGCAGTGGGACTAGCGGTGCTTGGGGTACGTGGTATTTT. V is TRBV6-5 and J is TRBJ2-3; 11 positions match TRBD2. The germline gives CDR1 MNHEY, CDR2 SVGAGI. CDR3 length: 15 amino acids. V dropped 5 bases and J dropped 14; count of bases not matched to a gene: 15.

V gene TRBV6-5 combines with J gene TRBJ1-4; 11 positions agree with TRBD1. Germline CDR1 and CDR2: MNHEY and SVGAGI. This CDR3 has 15 residues. V shed 0 bases, J shed 7 bases, and the junction held 1 base outside the gene matches. CDR3 amino acids: CASSYSDRGLEKLFF. DNA of the CDR3: TGTGCCAGCAGTTACTCGGACAGGGGGCTTGAAAAACTGTTTTTT.

The chain uses TRBV7-2 and TRBJ1-2; no clear D gene. Germline V CDR1 and CDR2: SGHTA, FQGNSA. With 2 bases removed from V and 7 bases from J, the gap between germline ends came to 8 bases. CDR3 size: 12 residues. The chain's CDR3 is CASSLRGPGYTF. DNA for the CDR3: TGTGCCAGCAGCTTAAGAGGCCCTGGCTACACCTTC.

This clone has a single count. The CDR3 DNA reads TGTGCCAGCAGCTTACAATCCGCAGGGAACACCGGGGAGCTGTTTTTT. It yields the protein CASSLQSAGNTGELFF. The gene calls are TRBV7-2 and TRBJ2-2, with D uncertain. The V end was cut by 2 bases, the J end by 1 base, with 11 bases between. The CDR3 is 16 amino acids. Per the germline V gene, CDR1 is SGHTA and CDR2 is FQGNSA. Together with reference TRBV7-2 and TRBJ2-2, the CDR3 gives the full variable domain: GAGVSQSPSNKVTEKGKDVELRCDPISGHTALYWYRQSLGQGLEFLIYFQGNSAPDKSGLPSDRFSAERTGGSVSTLTIQRTQQEDSAVYLCASSLQSAGNTGELFFGEGSRLTVL.

Here the CDR3 reads CASSLRAGVPYNEQFF. The CDR3 DNA follows: TGTGCCAGTAGCCTACGAGCGGGAGTCCCCTACAATGAGCAGTTCTTC. This sequence joins TRBV19 and TRBJ2-1; 8 bases fit TRBD2. Germline V lookup: CDR1 LNHDA, CDR2 SQIVND (reference sequence). The CDR3 extends over 16 amino acids. With 6 bases clipped from V and 2 bases from J, the junction kept 9 bases outside the gene matches.

The gene calls are TRBV11-2 and TRBJ2-1; D is possibly TRBD2 (6 bases). Looked up from germline, CDR1 is SGHAT and CDR2 is FQNNGV. V lost 5 bases and J lost 10, with 30 bases in between. This CDR3 spans 18 amino acids. The CDR3 protein is CASSLSNTKRRVGGEQFF. The CDR3 bases are TGTGCCAGCAGCCTCTCAAATACTAAGCGGAGGGTGGGGGGAGAGCAGTTCTTC. The full variable domain, its missing parts supplied by reference TRBV11-2 and TRBJ2-1, is EAGVAQSPRYKIIEKRQSVAFWCNPISGHATLYWYQQILGQGPKLLIQFQNNGVVDDSQLPKDRFSAERLKGVDSTLKIQPAKLEDSAVYLCASSLSNTKRRVGGEQFFGPGTRLTVL.

V gene TRBV28 combines with J gene TRBJ2-7; no clear D. V lost 5 bases and J 3 bases, leaving 14 bases between the germline ends. Germline assignment: CDR1 MDHEN and CDR2 SYDVKM. The CDR3 is 14 amino acids. The CDR3 DNA is TGTGCCAGCAGTCCCATGGACGGACGCTACGAGCAGTACTTC. It translates to CASSPMDGRYEQYF.

This clone was found once. The rearrangement links TRBV28 to TRBJ1-1, with 8 bases fitting TRBD1. V was pared by 6 bases and J by 4 bases, with 16 bases of the junction left unmatched. CDR1 and CDR2 (germline): MDHEN, SYDVKM. The CDR3 has 17 amino acids. The CDR3 sequence is CASSPSAGAGGGTEAFF. CDR3 sequence (DNA): TGTGCCAGCAGCCCTAGCGCTGGGGCAGGGGGCGGCACTGAAGCTTTCTTT.

The chain employs TRBV29-1 and TRBJ2-1; TRBD1 matches at 10 bases. This CDR3 region has 12 residues. Germline CDR1 reads SQVTM; CDR2 reads ANQGSEA. Trimming at V came to 1 base and at J to 15 bases, leaving 6 bases not matched to a gene. CDR3 DNA: TGCAGCGTTGAAGTCCCGGGACAGGGGTCGTTCTTC. Translation: CSVEVPGQGSFF.

The gene calls are TRBV25-1 and TRBJ2-7, with D tentatively TRBD2 (5 bases). The CDR3 extends over 13 amino acids. Germline CDR1 and CDR2: MGHDK and SYGVNS. Trimming left V 2 bases short and J 6 bases short, with 11 bases between. Written as DNA, the CDR3 is TGTGCCAGCAGTGAACTCGGAGGCGCCGAGCAGTACTTC. It encodes CASSELGGAEQYF.

The chain recombines TRBV9 with TRBJ2-2; D not resolved. Looked up from germline, CDR1 is SGDLS and CDR2 is YYNGEE. The ends were cut back, 0 bases at V and 4 bases at J, with 7 bases in the middle. The CDR3 covers 14 residues. The CDR3 region has the DNA TGTGCCAGCAGCGTAGTTTCGGCCACCGGGGAGCTGTTTTTT. Protein: CASSVVSATGELFF.

CDR3 region: CASSERGETQYF. CDR3 DNA sequence: TGTGCCAGCAGTGAACGGGGAGAGACCCAGTACTTC. The V gene is TRBV6-1, the J gene TRBJ2-5; possibly TRBD2 for D (5 bases). V was clipped by 2 bases and J by 4 bases, with 5 bases between them. The CDR3 extends over 12 amino acids. In germline, CDR1 is MNHNS, CDR2 SASEGT.

J is TRBJ2-7 and V is TRBV11-2; TRBD2 agrees at 9 bases. The CDR3 sequence is 15 residues long. Germline V CDR1 and CDR2: SGHAT, FQNNGV. Trimming removed 0 bases from V and 5 bases from J; junction bases left unmatched: 5. In DNA, the CDR3 is TGTGCCAGCAGCTTAGATATAGCGGGAGCCCACGAGCAGTACTTC. This gives the protein CASSLDIAGAHEQYF.

This chain links TRBV7-8 with TRBJ2-7; D is perhaps TRBD1 or TRBD2 (5 bases each). The CDR3 runs to 15 residues. The germline gives CDR1 SGHVS, CDR2 FQNEAQ. V was shortened by 5 bases and J by 0 bases, with 14 bases between the two germline ends. The CDR3 reads CASSPFSDSSYEQYF. DNA for the CDR3: TGTGCCAGCAGCCCCTTTAGCGACAGCTCCTACGAGCAGTACTTC.

This clone appeared a few times. The chain joins TRBV10-3 to TRBJ1-5; 7 bases are a match to TRBD1. V was pared by 4 bases and J by 4 bases, with 4 bases of the junction left unmatched. Germline V gene sequence: CDR1 ENHRY, CDR2 SYGVKD. This CDR3 has 14 residues. CDR3 in DNA: TGTGCCATCAGTGGATCACAGGGGAATCAGCCCCAGCATTTT. Translated, it gives CAISGSQGNQPQHF.

This clone was recorded once. This sequence joins TRBV6-5 and TRBJ2-1; 7 positions match TRBD2. V lost 7 bases and J lost 9; bases outside the gene matches: 9. Germline values: CDR1 MNHEY, CDR2 SVGAGI. The CDR3 length is 13 residues. CDR3 DNA sequence: TGTGCCAGCAACTCTGGACTAGGCGGTGAGCAGTTCTTC. Translated: CASNSGLGGEQFF.

The chain combines TRBV4-3 with TRBJ2-2, with a weak D call TRBD1 (5 bases). Germline loops: CDR1 LGHNA, CDR2 YSLEER. This CDR3 comprises 16 residues. The V end was cut by 1 base, the J end by 3 bases, with 12 bases between. CDR3 sequence reads: CASSQGAGRDTGELFF. The CDR3 DNA reads TGCGCCAGCAGCCAAGGGGCAGGGCGTGACACCGGGGAGCTGTTTTTT.

The gene calls are TRBV9 and TRBJ2-3, with D unclear. The CDR3 covers 15 residues. V was cut by 3 bases and J by 2 bases, with 13 bases left in between. The germline V gene encodes CDR1 SGDLS and CDR2 YYNGEE. This chain's CDR3 is CASSANGIYTDTQYF. The CDR3 DNA is TGTGCCAGCAGCGCCAACGGTATCTACACAGATACGCAGTATTTT.

This chain links TRBV4-3 with TRBJ2-3; TRBD2 is a possible D gene (5 bases). The germline CDR1 and CDR2 sequences are LGHNA and YSLEER. There are 19 residues in the CDR3. V was cut by 0 bases and J by 2 bases, with 21 bases left in between. Written as DNA, the CDR3 is TGCGCCAGCAGCCAAGATATAGGCGGGTATACGGGAAACACAGATACGCAGTATTTT. It encodes CASSQDIGGYTGNTDTQYF.